The 4 T cell receptor beta chains reported below all come from one sample, sequenced in a study of blood T cell repertoires in COVID-19. This table comes from immunoSEQ multiplex PCR, and its TCRdb copy is limited to in-frame clones, with some not included. The sample yields approximately 150,000 clones, roughly 90% seen once. The sample taken for sequencing was peripheral blood. The receptors originated from a man aged 65 to 85 with active COVID-19.

The chain recombines TRBV7-2 with TRBJ1-5, with D unresolved. The CDR3 runs 14 residues. Trimming shortened V by 7 bases and J by 0 bases, and 10 bases separated the two germline ends. Germline V CDR1 and CDR2: SGHTA, FQGNSA. CDR3 coding DNA: TGTGCCAGCAACCGTGGCAATAGCAATCAGCCCCAGCATTTT. Its translation is CASNRGNSNQPQHF.

This rearrangement joins TRBV12-3 or TRBV12-4 to TRBJ1-5; D might be TRBD1 (5 bases). Trimming left V 8 bases short and J 4 bases short, with 9 bases between. CDR3 size: 12 residues. CDR3 loop: CASSGGNQPQHF. The CDR3 DNA is TGTGCCAGCTCCGGGGGGAATCAGCCCCAGCATTTT.

The J gene is TRBJ2-7, the V gene TRBV5-1, with a possible D match to TRBD2 (5 bases). CDR3 length: 15 amino acids. Trimming pared 4 bases from V and 1 base from J, leaving 15 bases between. In germline, CDR1 is SGHRS, CDR2 YFSETQ. CDR3 in amino acids: CASSRPLEGSYEQYF. The CDR3 nucleotides are TGCGCCAGCAGCAGACCCCTTGAGGGTTCCTACGAGCAGTACTTC. The whole variable domain, filled in from reference TRBV5-1 and TRBJ2-7, reads KAGVTQTPRYLIKTRGQQVTLSCSPISGHRSVSWYQQTPGQGLQFLFEYFSETQRNKGNFPGRFSGRQFSNSRSEMNVSTLELGDSALYLCASSRPLEGSYEQYFGPGTRLTVT.

This chain joins TRBV15 and TRBJ2-7; D perhaps matches TRBD2 (6 bases). There are 16 residues in the CDR3. Trimming removed 4 bases from V and 2 bases from J, with 18 bases in between. CDR1 and CDR2 (germline): LNHNV, YYDKDF (reference sequence). CDR3 sequence (DNA): TGTGCCACCAGCATATGGGGAGGCAGGCAGGCCTACGAGCAGTACTTC. It is translated as CATSIWGGRQAYEQYF.